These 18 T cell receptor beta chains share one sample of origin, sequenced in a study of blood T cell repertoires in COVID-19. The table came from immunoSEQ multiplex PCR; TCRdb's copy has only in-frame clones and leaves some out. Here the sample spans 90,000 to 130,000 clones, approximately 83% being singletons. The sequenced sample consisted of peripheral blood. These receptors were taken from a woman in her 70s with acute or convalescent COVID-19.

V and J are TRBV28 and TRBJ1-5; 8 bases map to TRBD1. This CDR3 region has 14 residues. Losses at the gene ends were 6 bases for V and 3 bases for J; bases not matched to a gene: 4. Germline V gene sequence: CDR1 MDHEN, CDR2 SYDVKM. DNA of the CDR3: TGTGCCAGCAGCCAGGACAGGGACAATCAGCCCCAGCATTTT. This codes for CASSQDRDNQPQHF. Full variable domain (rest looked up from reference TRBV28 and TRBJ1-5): DVKVTQSSRYLVKRTGEKVFLECVQDMDHENMFWYRQDPGLGLRLIYFSYDVKMKEKGDIPEGYSVSREKKERFSLILESASTNQTSMYLCASSQDRDNQPQHFGDGTRLSIL.

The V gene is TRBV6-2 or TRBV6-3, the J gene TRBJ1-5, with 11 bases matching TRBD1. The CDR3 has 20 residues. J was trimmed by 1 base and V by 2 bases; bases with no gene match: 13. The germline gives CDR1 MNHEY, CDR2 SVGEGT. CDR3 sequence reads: CASSYGLGQGAWRSNQPQHF. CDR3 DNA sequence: TGTGCCAGCAGTTACGGGCTCGGACAGGGGGCTTGGCGAAGCAATCAGCCCCAGCATTTT.

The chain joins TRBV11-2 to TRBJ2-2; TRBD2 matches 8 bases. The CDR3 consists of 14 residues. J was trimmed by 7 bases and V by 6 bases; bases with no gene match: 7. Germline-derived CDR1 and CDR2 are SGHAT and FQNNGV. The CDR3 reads CASRGLGRVGELFF. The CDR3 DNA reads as TGTGCCAGCAGGGGACTAGGACGGGTCGGGGAGCTGTTTTTT.

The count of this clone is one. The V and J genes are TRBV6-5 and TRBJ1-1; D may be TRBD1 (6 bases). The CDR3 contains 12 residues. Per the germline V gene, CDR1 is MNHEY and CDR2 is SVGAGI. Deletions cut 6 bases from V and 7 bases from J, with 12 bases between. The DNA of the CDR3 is TGTGCCAGCAGGTCCGTCAGGGGTGAAGCTTTCTTT. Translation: CASRSVRGEAFF.

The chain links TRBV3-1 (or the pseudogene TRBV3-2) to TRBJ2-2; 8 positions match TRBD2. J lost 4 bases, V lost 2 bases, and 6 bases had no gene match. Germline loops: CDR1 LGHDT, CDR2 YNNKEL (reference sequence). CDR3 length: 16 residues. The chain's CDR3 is CASSQPGGTSTGELFF. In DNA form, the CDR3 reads TGTGCCAGCAGCCAACCGGGGGGGACAAGCACCGGGGAGCTGTTTTTT.

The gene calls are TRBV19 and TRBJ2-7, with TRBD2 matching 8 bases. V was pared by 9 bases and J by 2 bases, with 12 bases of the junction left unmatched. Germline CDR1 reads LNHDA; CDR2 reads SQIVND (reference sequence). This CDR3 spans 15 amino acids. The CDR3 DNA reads TGTGCCAGCGGACCGGGACTAGGAATGACCTACGAGCAGTACTTC. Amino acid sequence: CASGPGLGMTYEQYF.

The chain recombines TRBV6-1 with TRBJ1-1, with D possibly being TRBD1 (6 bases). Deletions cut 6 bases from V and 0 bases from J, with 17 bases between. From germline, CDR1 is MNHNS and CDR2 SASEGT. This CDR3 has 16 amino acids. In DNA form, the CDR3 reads TGTGCCAGCAGCGAACAGGGCGACGCGTTGAACACTGAAGCTTTCTTT. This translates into CASSEQGDALNTEAFF.

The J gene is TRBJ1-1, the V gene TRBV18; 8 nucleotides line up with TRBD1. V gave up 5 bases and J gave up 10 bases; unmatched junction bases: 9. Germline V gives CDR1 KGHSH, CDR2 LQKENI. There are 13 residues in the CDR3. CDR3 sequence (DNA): TGTGCCAGCTCAACGACAGGGGAGTCTGCAGCTTTCTTT. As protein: CASSTTGESAAFF.

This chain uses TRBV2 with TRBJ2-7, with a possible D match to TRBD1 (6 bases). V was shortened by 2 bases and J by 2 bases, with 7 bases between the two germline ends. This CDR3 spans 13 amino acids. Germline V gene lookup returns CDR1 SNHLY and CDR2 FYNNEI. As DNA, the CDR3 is TGTGCCAGCAGTGAATACAGGGCCTACGAGCAGTACGTC. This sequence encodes CASSEYRAYEQYV.

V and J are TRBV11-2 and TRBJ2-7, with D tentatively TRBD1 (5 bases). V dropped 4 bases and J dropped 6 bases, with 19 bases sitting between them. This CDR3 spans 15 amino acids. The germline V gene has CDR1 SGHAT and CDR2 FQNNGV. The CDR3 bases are TGTGCCAGCAGCTCGAATACCGCCGCAAGGGGCGAGCAGTACTTC. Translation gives CASSSNTAARGEQYF.

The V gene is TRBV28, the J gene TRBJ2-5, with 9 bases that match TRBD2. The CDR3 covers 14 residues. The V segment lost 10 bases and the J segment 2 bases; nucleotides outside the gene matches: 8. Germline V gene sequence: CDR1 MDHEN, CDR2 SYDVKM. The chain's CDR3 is CATSLAGGQETQYF. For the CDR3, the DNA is TGTGCCACCTCCCTGGCGGGAGGGCAAGAGACCCAGTACTTC.

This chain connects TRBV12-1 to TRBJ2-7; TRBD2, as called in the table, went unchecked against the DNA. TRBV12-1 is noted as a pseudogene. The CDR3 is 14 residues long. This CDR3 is CASSPAKISYEQYV. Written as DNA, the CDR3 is TGTGCCAGCAGCCCCGCTAAGATCTCCTACGAGCAGTACGTC.

The CDR3 DNA reads TGTGCCAGCAGCCTGACTGGGACAGGGGGCGAATCGGAAGGCTACACCTTC. This sequence encodes CASSLTGTGGESEGYTF. The gene calls are TRBV9 and TRBJ1-2; 12 nucleotides match TRBD1. The CDR3 extends over 17 amino acids. Germline values: CDR1 SGDLS, CDR2 YYNGEE. Trimming at V came to 4 bases and at J to 8 bases, leaving 15 bases not matched to a gene.

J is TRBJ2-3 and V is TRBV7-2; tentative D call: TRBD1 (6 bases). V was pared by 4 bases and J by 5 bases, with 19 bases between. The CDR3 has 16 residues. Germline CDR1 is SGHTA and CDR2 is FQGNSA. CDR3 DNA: TGTGCCAGCAGCTCTGGACAGACCGGAGCTAGAGATACGCAGTATTTT. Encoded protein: CASSSGQTGARDTQYF.

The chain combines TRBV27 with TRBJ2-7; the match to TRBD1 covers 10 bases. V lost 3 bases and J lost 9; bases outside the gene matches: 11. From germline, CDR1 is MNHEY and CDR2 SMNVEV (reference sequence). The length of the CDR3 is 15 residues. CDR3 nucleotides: TGTGCCAGCAGTTTCCTCCGGGACAGGGGTGGTGTGCAGTACTTC. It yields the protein CASSFLRDRGGVQYF.

CDR3 DNA sequence: TGTGCCAGTAGGAGGACTAGCGGGAGTTTCCAAGAGACCCAGTACTTC. Translation gives CASRRTSGSFQETQYF. The chain has TRBV19 and TRBJ2-5; 13 positions agree with TRBD2. This CDR3 is 16 amino acids long. CDR1 and CDR2 from the germline V gene are LNHDA and SQIVND (reference sequence). J was trimmed by 1 base and V by 6 bases; bases with no gene match: 5.

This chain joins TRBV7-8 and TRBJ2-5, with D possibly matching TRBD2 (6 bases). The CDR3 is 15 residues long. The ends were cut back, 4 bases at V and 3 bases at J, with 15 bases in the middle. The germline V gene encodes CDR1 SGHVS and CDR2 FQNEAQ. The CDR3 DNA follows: TGTGCCAGCAGCTCCTGGACCCGCGGGGAAGAGACCCAGTACTTC. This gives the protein CASSSWTRGEETQYF.

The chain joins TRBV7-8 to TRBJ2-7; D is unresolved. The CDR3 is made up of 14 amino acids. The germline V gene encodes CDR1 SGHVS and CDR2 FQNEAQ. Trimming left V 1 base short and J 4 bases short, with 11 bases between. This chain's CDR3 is CASSLVRHPYEQYF. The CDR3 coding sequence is TGTGCCAGCAGCTTAGTAAGACACCCTTACGAGCAGTACTTC.